Presented here are 19 T cell receptor beta chains from one specimen sequenced in a study of blood T cell repertoires in COVID-19. The assay was immunoSEQ multiplex PCR, and TCRdb's table has in-frame clones only and misses some. Counted here are around 83,000 clones, more than 80% occurring once; the ten biggest clones make up roughly 30%. Sequencing used peripheral blood. The receptors were gathered from a man in his fifties with active or convalescent COVID-19.

The chain carries TRBV9 and TRBJ2-6; D is undetermined. Germline V gives CDR1 SGDLS, CDR2 YYNGEE. Trimming shortened V by 2 bases and J by 2 bases, and 5 bases separated the two germline ends. The CDR3 has 14 amino acids. CDR3: CASSVLPGANVLTF. The CDR3, as DNA: TGTGCCAGCAGCGTCCTTCCTGGGGCCAACGTCCTGACTTTC.

There are a few counts of this clone. The V and J genes are TRBV7-2 and TRBJ2-1; D might be TRBD1 (7 bases). CDR3 length: 14 residues. Germline V gives CDR1 SGHTA, CDR2 FQGNSA. V was shortened by 4 bases and J by 11 bases, with 18 bases between the two germline ends. This CDR3 reads CASSSGGLRGKQFF. DNA for the CDR3: TGTGCCAGCAGCTCAGGGGGGTTGCGTGGGAAGCAGTTCTTC.

In DNA form, the CDR3 reads TGTGCCAGCAGTGTGAAACTAGCCTCCCGGTACTTC. This gives the protein CASSVKLASRYF. The chain has TRBV2 and TRBJ2-5, with a tentative D call TRBD2 (6 bases). Germline V gene lookup returns CDR1 SNHLY and CDR2 FYNNEI. The CDR3 runs to 12 residues. Trimming took off 4 bases at V and 13 bases at J, with 16 bases between the two ends.

The V and J genes are TRBV4-2 and TRBJ2-2; 9 nucleotides agree with TRBD2. The germline CDR1 and CDR2 sequences are LGHNA and YNFKEQ. V gave up 1 base and J gave up 8 bases; unmatched junction bases: 8. The CDR3 contains 16 residues. Written as DNA, the CDR3 is TGTGCCAGCAGCCAAGTTGGTAGCGGGAGAGTAGGGGAGCTGTTTTTT. This sequence encodes CASSQVGSGRVGELFF.

The chain joins TRBV5-4 to TRBJ2-2; D gene unclear. The germline V and J ends were trimmed by 3 bases and 0 bases, with 15 bases remaining between them. This CDR3 contains 17 residues. Germline-derived CDR1 and CDR2 are SGHNT and YYREEE (reference sequence). CDR3 coding DNA: TGTGCCAGCAGCTCTGGTCCAAGCGCGGCGAACACCGGGGAGCTGTTTTTT. This codes for CASSSGPSAANTGELFF.

The rearrangement joins TRBV5-4 to TRBJ2-3; 8 bases fit TRBD1. Germline V gives CDR1 SGHNT, CDR2 YYREEE (reference sequence). This CDR3 is 15 amino acids long. Trimming at V came to 4 bases and at J to 4 bases, leaving 8 bases not matched to a gene. The DNA for the CDR3 is TGTGCCAGCAGCCCCGTCAGGGGGCGGTCAGATACGCAGTATTTT. This gives the protein CASSPVRGRSDTQYF.

The chain combines TRBV19 with TRBJ2-7; 10 positions match TRBD1. CDR1 LNHDA and CDR2 SQIVND come from the germline V gene (reference sequence). J was trimmed by 4 bases and V by 4 bases; bases with no gene match: 10. This CDR3 is 16 amino acids long. This CDR3 is CASSRTGTGAGYEQYF. CDR3 nucleotide sequence: TGTGCCAGTAGTAGAACCGGGACAGGGGCAGGATACGAGCAGTACTTC.

The rearrangement links TRBV6-5 to TRBJ2-7; 9 nucleotides line up with TRBD2. The CDR3 totals 14 residues. The germline CDR1 and CDR2 sequences are MNHEY and SVGAGI. Losses at the gene ends were 4 bases for V and 3 bases for J; bases not matched to a gene: 4. Here the CDR3 reads CASSLETSGYEQYF. The CDR3 region has the DNA TGTGCCAGCAGTTTGGAGACTAGCGGCTACGAGCAGTACTTC.

This clone was found once. V usage is TRBV6-1 and J usage is TRBJ2-5; 13 bases fit TRBD2. The germline gives CDR1 MNHNS, CDR2 SASEGT. The V and J ends lost 4 bases and 5 bases, in that order; junction bases with no gene match: 10. The CDR3 sequence is 17 residues long. The CDR3 protein is CASSVTSGGAGAETQYF. The CDR3, as DNA: TGTGCCAGCAGTGTTACTAGCGGGGGGGCCGGTGCGGAGACCCAGTACTTC.

V is TRBV24-1 and J is TRBJ1-6; D ambiguous. Deletions cut 4 bases from V and 0 bases from J, with 6 bases between. The CDR3 contains 15 residues. Germline CDR1 and CDR2: KGHDR and SFDVKD. The CDR3 loop is CATSEGSSYNSPLHF. In DNA, the CDR3 is TGTGCCACCAGTGAAGGGAGCTCCTATAATTCACCCCTCCACTTT.

This clone was counted a single time. The chain carries TRBV7-2 and TRBJ1-5, with TRBD1 identical over 8 bases. CDR3 size: 17 residues. V was pared by 5 bases and J by 5 bases, with 14 bases of the junction left unmatched. Germline-derived CDR1 and CDR2 are SGHTA and FQGNSA. The CDR3 reads CASSIRGLSRTHQPQHF. Written as DNA, the CDR3 is TGTGCCAGCAGCATCAGGGGGCTAAGTAGGACTCATCAGCCCCAGCATTTT. Using reference TRBV7-2 and TRBJ1-5 for the parts outside the CDR3, the full variable domain is GAGVSQSPSNKVTEKGKDVELRCDPISGHTALYWYRQSLGQGLEFLIYFQGNSAPDKSGLPSDRFSAERTGGSVSTLTIQRTQQEDSAVYLCASSIRGLSRTHQPQHFGDGTRLSIL.

The chain uses TRBV10-3 and TRBJ2-3, with 8 bases identical to TRBD2. Germline CDR1 reads ENHRY; CDR2 reads SYGVKD. The CDR3 is 16 amino acids. The V segment lost 3 bases and the J segment 3 bases; nucleotides outside the gene matches: 8. This CDR3 is CAISDAQGGRTDTQYF. The CDR3 DNA reads TGTGCCATCAGTGACGCCCAGGGCGGGAGGACAGATACGCAGTATTTT.

The chain links TRBV6-2 or TRBV6-3 to TRBJ1-5; tentative D call: TRBD1 (5 bases). This CDR3 region has 14 residues. V lost 4 bases and J lost 3, with 10 bases in between. Germline-derived CDR1 and CDR2 are MNHEY and SVGEGT. Written as DNA, the CDR3 is TGTGCCAGCAGTTCTCGACAGCACAATCAGCCCCAGCATTTT. This gives the protein CASSSRQHNQPQHF.

The gene calls are TRBV27 and TRBJ2-1; 11 positions agree with TRBD1. The germline V gene encodes CDR1 MNHEY and CDR2 SMNVEV (reference sequence). Losses at the gene ends were 4 bases for V and 9 bases for J; bases not matched to a gene: 5. This CDR3 contains 14 residues. The DNA of the CDR3 is TGTGCCAGCAGTTCCAGGACAGGGGGCTTTGAGCAGTTCTTC. It encodes CASSSRTGGFEQFF.

The chain joins TRBV29-1 to TRBJ2-3; 12 bases are a match to TRBD1. V dropped 5 bases and J dropped 1; count of bases not matched to a gene: 4. This CDR3 region has 15 residues. CDR1 is SQVTM, CDR2 ANQGSEA, per germline. This CDR3 is CSVPGTGGRTDTQYF. CDR3 bases: TGCAGCGTTCCCGGGACAGGGGGCCGCACAGATACGCAGTATTTT.

V is TRBV27 and J is TRBJ1-5; D is possibly TRBD1 (5 bases). Trimming stripped 5 bases from V and 3 bases from J, with 11 bases between. This CDR3 region has 14 residues. Germline V CDR1 and CDR2: MNHEY, SMNVEV (reference sequence). CDR3 sequence (DNA): TGTGCCAGCAGTACCCAGGGTGTCAATCAGCCCCAGCATTTT. Translated, it gives CASSTQGVNQPQHF.

The chain is built from TRBV2 and TRBJ2-7, with D unresolved. Between the trimmed V and J ends, which lost 2 bases and 3 bases, there was a span of 8 bases. The CDR3 covers 13 residues. CDR1 SNHLY and CDR2 FYNNEI come from the germline V gene. The CDR3 region has the DNA TGTGCCAGCAGTGAATTGCGGTACTACGAGCAGTACTTC. Translated: CASSELRYYEQYF.

The chain employs TRBV18 and TRBJ1-2; D call uncertain. The CDR3 spans 13 residues. V was shortened by 3 bases and J by 8 bases, with 13 bases between the two germline ends. Germline lookup yields CDR1 KGHSH and CDR2 LQKENI. The CDR3 sequence: CASSPGKEGGYTF. CDR3 DNA sequence: TGTGCCAGCTCACCCGGGAAGGAGGGCGGCTACACCTTC. The full variable domain, with the rest looked up from reference TRBV18 and TRBJ1-2, is NAGVMQNPRHLVRRRGQEARLRCSPMKGHSHVYWYRQLPEEGLKFMVYLQKENIIDESGMPKERFSAEFPKEGPSILRIQQVVRGDSAAYFCASSPGKEGGYTFGSGTRLTVV.

The gene calls are TRBV11-2 and TRBJ2-7, with D possibly being TRBD2 (6 bases). In germline, CDR1 is SGHAT, CDR2 FQNNGV. Deletions cut 5 bases from V and 3 bases from J, with 11 bases between. The CDR3 is 13 amino acids. CDR3 nucleotides: TGTGCCAGCAGCGCCCGGGACTTCTACGAGCAGTACTTC. The encoded protein is CASSARDFYEQYF.